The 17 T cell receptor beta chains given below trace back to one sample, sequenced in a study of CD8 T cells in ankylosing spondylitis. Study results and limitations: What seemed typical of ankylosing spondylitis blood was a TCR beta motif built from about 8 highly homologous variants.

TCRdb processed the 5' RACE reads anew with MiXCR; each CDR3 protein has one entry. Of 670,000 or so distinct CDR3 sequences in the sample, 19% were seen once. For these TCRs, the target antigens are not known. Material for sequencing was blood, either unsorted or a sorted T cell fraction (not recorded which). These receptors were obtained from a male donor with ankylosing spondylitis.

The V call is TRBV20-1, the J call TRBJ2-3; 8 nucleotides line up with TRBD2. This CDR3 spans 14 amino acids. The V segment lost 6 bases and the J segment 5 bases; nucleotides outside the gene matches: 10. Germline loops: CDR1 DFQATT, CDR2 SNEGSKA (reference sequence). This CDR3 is CSASWAGGLDTQYF. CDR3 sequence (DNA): TGCAGTGCCTCCTGGGCGGGGGGTCTAGATACGCAGTATTTT.

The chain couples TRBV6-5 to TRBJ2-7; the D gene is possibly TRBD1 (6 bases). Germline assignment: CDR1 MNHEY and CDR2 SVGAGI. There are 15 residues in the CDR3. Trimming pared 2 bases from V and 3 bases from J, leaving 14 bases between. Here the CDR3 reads CASSYDRQGNYEQYF. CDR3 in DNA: TGTGCCAGCAGTTACGATCGGCAGGGGAACTACGAGCAGTACTTC.

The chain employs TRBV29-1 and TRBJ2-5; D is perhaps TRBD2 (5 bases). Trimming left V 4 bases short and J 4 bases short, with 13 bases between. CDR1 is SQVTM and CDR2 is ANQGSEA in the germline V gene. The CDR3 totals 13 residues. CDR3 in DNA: TGCAGCGTTGCCAATACGGGGAGAGAGACCCAGTACTTC. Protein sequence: CSVANTGRETQYF. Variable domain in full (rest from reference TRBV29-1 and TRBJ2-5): SAVISQKPSRDICQRGTSLTIQCQVDSQVTMMFWYRQQPGQSLTLIATANQGSEATYESGFVIDKFPISRPNLTFSTLTVSNMSPEDSSIYLCSVANTGRETQYFGPGTRLLVL.

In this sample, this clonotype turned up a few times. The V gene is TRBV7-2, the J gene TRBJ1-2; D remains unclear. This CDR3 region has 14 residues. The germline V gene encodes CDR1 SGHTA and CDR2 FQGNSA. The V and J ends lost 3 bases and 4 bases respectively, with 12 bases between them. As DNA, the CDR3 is TGTGCCAGCAGCTTCGACCTCACATTCTATGGCTACACCTTC. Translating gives CASSFDLTFYGYTF.

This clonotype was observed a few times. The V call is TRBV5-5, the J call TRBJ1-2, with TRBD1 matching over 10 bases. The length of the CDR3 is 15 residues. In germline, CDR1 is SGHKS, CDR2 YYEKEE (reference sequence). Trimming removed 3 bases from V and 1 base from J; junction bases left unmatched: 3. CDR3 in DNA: TGTGCCAGCAGCTCGGGACAGGGGTTTAACTATGGCTACACCTTC. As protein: CASSSGQGFNYGYTF.

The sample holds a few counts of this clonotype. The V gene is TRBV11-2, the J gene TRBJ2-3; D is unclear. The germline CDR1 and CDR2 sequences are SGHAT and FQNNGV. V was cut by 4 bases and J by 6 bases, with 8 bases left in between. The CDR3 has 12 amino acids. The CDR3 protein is CASSYPLDTQYF. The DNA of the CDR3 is TGTGCCAGCAGCTACCCCCTGGATACGCAGTATTTT. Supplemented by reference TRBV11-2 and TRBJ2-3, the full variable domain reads EAGVAQSPRYKIIEKRQSVAFWCNPISGHATLYWYQQILGQGPKLLIQFQNNGVVDDSQLPKDRFSAERLKGVDSTLKIQPAKLEDSAVYLCASSYPLDTQYFGPGTRLTVL.

The CDR3 is CASSKRNTEAFF. The CDR3 DNA follows: TGTGCCAGCAGCAAACGGAACACTGAAGCTTTCTTT. The gene calls are TRBV21-1 and TRBJ1-1. TRBV21-1 is given as a pseudogene. There are 12 residues in the CDR3.

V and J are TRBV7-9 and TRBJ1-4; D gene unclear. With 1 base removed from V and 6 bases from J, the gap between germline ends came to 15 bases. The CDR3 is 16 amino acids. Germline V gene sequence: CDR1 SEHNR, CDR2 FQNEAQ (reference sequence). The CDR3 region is CASSLDSAQADEKLFF. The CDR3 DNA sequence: TGTGCCAGCAGCTTAGACTCCGCGCAGGCGGATGAAAAACTGTTTTTT.

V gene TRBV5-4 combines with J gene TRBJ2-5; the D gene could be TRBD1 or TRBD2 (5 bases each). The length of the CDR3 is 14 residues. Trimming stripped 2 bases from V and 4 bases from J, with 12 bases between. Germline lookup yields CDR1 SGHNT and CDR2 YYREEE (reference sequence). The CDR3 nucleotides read TGTGCCAGCAGCTTCGGGGCGCAGGTAGAGACCCAGTACTTC. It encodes CASSFGAQVETQYF. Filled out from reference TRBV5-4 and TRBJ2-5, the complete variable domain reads ETGVTQSPTHLIKTRGQQVTLRCSSQSGHNTVSWYQQALGQGPQFIFQYYREEENGRGNFPPRFSGLQFPNYSSELNVNALELDDSALYLCASSFGAQVETQYFGPGTRLLVL.

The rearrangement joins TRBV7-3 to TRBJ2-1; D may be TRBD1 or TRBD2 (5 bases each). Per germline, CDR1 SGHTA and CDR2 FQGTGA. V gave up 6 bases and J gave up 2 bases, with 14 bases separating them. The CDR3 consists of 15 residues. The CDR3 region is CASRDGTVPYNEQFF. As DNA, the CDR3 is TGTGCCAGCAGGGATGGGACGGTGCCCTACAATGAGCAGTTCTTC.

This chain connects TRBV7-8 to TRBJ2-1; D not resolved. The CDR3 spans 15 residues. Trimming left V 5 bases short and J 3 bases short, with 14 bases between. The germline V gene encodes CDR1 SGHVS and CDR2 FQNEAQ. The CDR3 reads CASSPKLSDYNEQFF. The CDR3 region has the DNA TGTGCCAGCAGCCCAAAACTATCGGACTACAATGAGCAGTTCTTC.

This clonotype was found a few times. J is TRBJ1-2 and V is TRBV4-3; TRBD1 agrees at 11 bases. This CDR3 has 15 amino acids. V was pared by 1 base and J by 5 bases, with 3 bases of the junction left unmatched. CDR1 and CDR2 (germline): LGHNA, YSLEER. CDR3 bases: TGCGCCAGCAGCCAAGGGACAGGGGGCGGGTATGGCTACACCTTC. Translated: CASSQGTGGGYGYTF.

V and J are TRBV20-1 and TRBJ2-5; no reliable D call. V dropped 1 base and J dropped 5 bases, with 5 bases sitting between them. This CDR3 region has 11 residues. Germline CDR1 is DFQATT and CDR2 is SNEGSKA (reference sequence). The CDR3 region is CSARGWETQYF. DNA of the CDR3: TGCAGTGCTAGAGGATGGGAGACCCAGTACTTC.

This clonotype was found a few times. CDR3 coding DNA: TGTGCCAGCAGTTTGGGGTCGGGGACTGAGCAGTTCTTC. Translated: CASSLGSGTEQFF. The chain has TRBV12-3 or TRBV12-4 and TRBJ2-1, with D possibly being TRBD1 or TRBD2 (5 bases each). This CDR3 has 13 amino acids. The V and J ends lost 3 bases and 9 bases respectively, with 12 bases between them.

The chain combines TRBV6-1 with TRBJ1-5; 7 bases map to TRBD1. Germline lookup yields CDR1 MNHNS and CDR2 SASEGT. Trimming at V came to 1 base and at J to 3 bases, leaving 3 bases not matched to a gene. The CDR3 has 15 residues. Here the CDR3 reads CASSEDRGNNQPQHF. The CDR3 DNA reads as TGTGCCAGCAGTGAAGACAGGGGTAACAATCAGCCCCAGCATTTT.

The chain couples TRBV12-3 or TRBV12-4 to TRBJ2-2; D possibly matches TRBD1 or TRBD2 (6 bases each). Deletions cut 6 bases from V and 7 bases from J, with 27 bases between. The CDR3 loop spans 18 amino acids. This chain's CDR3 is CASRLAVRGPRRGGELFF. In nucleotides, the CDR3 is TGTGCCAGCAGATTGGCGGTTCGGGGGCCACGTAGAGGCGGGGAGCTGTTTTTT.

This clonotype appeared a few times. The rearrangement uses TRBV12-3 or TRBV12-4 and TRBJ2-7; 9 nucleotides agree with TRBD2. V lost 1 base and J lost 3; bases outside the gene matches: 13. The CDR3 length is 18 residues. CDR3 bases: TGTGCCAGCAGTTTAGGGCCCGGAGTAGCGGGAGAAGGCTACGAGCAGTACTTC. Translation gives CASSLGPGVAGEGYEQYF.